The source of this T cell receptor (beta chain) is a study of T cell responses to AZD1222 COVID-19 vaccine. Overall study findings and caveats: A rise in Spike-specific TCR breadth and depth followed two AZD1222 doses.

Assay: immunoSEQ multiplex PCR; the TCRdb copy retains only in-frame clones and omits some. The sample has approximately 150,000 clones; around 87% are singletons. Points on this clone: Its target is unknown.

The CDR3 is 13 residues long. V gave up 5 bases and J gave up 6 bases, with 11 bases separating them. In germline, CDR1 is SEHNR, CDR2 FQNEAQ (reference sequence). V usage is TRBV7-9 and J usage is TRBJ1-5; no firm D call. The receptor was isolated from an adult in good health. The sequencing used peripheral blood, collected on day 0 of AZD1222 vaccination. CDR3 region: CASSPAGVQPQHF. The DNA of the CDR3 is TGTGCCAGCAGCCCAGCCGGTGTTCAGCCCCAGCATTTT.